The next 9 T cell receptor beta chains were all read from a single sample in a study of blood T cells in healthy people across ages. A sample-barcoded 5' primer and a J-beta primer mix were used in a second PCR of roughly 6 to 11 cycles. TCRdb re-analysed the 5' RACE reads in MiXCR, keeping a single row per CDR3 protein. The table has hundreds of thousands of distinct CDR3 sequences, more than 45% seen once. Sequencing was carried out using blood. These TCRs come from a young man in good health.

The chain uses TRBV18 and TRBJ1-2; TRBD1 agrees at 8 bases. CDR1 is KGHSH, CDR2 LQKENI, per germline. V was pared by 2 bases and J by 7 bases, with 6 bases of the junction left unmatched. The CDR3 is 14 residues long. CDR3 region: CASSPTDRAGGYTF. The CDR3 DNA sequence: TGTGCCAGCTCACCAACGGACAGGGCTGGTGGCTACACCTTC. Variable domain in full (rest from reference TRBV18 and TRBJ1-2): NAGVMQNPRHLVRRRGQEARLRCSPMKGHSHVYWYRQLPEEGLKFMVYLQKENIIDESGMPKERFSAEFPKEGPSILRIQQVVRGDSAAYFCASSPTDRAGGYTFGSGTRLTVV.

This clonotype occurred a few times. The chain has TRBV10-3 and TRBJ2-1; 8 bases are shared with TRBD2. Germline V gene sequence: CDR1 ENHRY, CDR2 SYGVKD. J lost 3 bases, V lost 2 bases, and 0 bases had no gene match. The CDR3 is made up of 14 amino acids. CDR3 sequence reads: CAISERGGYNEQFF. The CDR3, as DNA: TGTGCCATCAGTGAGCGGGGGGGCTACAATGAGCAGTTCTTC.

J is TRBJ1-1 and V is TRBV11-2; D is unclear. Germline values: CDR1 SGHAT, CDR2 FQNNGV. The CDR3 runs 14 residues. V was shortened by 1 base and J by 11 bases, with 17 bases between the two germline ends. CDR3 nucleotide sequence: TGTGCCAGCAGCTTAGCGTCGGGCAGCCAAACCGCTTTCTTT. Protein: CASSLASGSQTAFF.

The CDR3 DNA sequence: TGTGCCAGCAGCTTAGGTCTAGCGGGTAATTCAGATACGCAGTATTTT. Translation gives CASSLGLAGNSDTQYF. This chain connects TRBV7-6 to TRBJ2-3, with 8 bases fitting TRBD2. Per the germline V gene, CDR1 is SGHVS and CDR2 is FNYEAQ. The CDR3 length is 16 residues. The trim removed 1 base at V and 4 bases at J, leaving 7 bases unmatched.

In its sample, this clonotype was seen a few times. The V gene is TRBV10-3, the J gene TRBJ2-6, with 8 bases that match TRBD1. CDR3 length: 18 residues. V dropped 3 bases and J dropped 4; count of bases not matched to a gene: 11. Germline CDR1 is ENHRY and CDR2 is SYGVKD. This CDR3 is CAISDPGDRGSGANVLTF. The CDR3 region has the DNA TGTGCCATCAGTGACCCAGGAGACAGGGGTTCAGGGGCCAACGTCCTGACTTTC.

This clonotype was picked up a small number of times. This rearrangement joins TRBV15 to TRBJ2-3; D is perhaps TRBD1 (5 bases). Germline V gives CDR1 LNHNV, CDR2 YYDKDF (reference sequence). The CDR3 is 14 amino acids. With 1 base removed from V and 3 bases from J, the gap between germline ends came to 8 bases. CDR3 in DNA: TGTGCCACCAGCAGAGGTCAGGGAACAGATACGCAGTATTTT. It is translated as CATSRGQGTDTQYF.

The gene calls are TRBV5-1 and TRBJ2-3; 8 bases agree with TRBD2. Germline V gene sequence: CDR1 SGHRS, CDR2 YFSETQ. V dropped 2 bases and J dropped 4; count of bases not matched to a gene: 6. CDR3 length: 15 amino acids. The CDR3 reads CASSFAGLVPDTQYF. DNA of the CDR3: TGCGCCAGCAGCTTCGCGGGACTAGTCCCAGATACGCAGTATTTT.

This chain joins TRBV29-1 and TRBJ2-5; D is ambiguous. This CDR3 comprises 11 residues. Germline lookup yields CDR1 SQVTM and CDR2 ANQGSEA. The ends were cut back, 1 base at V and 7 bases at J, with 7 bases in the middle. The CDR3 DNA is TGCAGCGTTGAAGTAGGGCTGACCCAGTACTTC. Translated: CSVEVGLTQYF.

This sequence joins TRBV14 and TRBJ2-5; D remains ambiguous. The CDR3 loop spans 12 amino acids. The germline CDR1 and CDR2 sequences are SGHDN and FVKESK. The V and J ends lost 8 bases and 5 bases respectively, with 12 bases between them. DNA of the CDR3: TGTGCCAGCGGCCGCTCCAAGGAGACCCAGTACTTC. Amino acid sequence: CASGRSKETQYF.